This is a list of T cell receptor beta chains from one sample in a study of T-cell reconstitution after alpha-beta-depleted transplantation in children. From the PCR reads, TCRdb called clonotypes with MiXCR, one entry per CDR3 protein. The sample holds some 840,000 distinct CDR3 sequences, less than 20% seen once. Sequencing was performed on PBMCs, mostly from graft donor cells, taken 360 days after TCRalphabeta/CD19-depleted stem cell transplant. Every receptor here comes from a male patient aged 10 to 17 who had a stem cell transplant for acute lymphoblastic leukemia, so the T cells may come from the graft donor. The conserved cysteine and the conserved F or W are not part of the CDR3 here. Fields, in order: D gene, J gene, V gene, CDR3 protein. A D gene is named only where the DNA matches it firmly.

.,TRBJ2-1,TRBV29-1,SFKKGGWDEQF
TRBD2,TRBJ2-3,TRBV7-9,ASSSASGRRTDTQY
TRBD2,TRBJ2-2,TRBV20-1,SARPLAGGVGELF
TRBD1,TRBJ2-7,TRBV3-1,ASSHLRQGTFSYEQY
TRBD1,TRBJ1-1,TRBV4-3,ASSRYNRGNTEAF
.,TRBJ2-3,TRBV5-1,ASSLRSSDTQY
.,TRBJ2-5,TRBV27,ASSLQTQY
.,TRBJ2-7,TRBV18,ASSPPDGYEQY
.,TRBJ2-2,TRBV7-9,ASSSPLKGRFTGELF
.,TRBJ1-1,TRBV18,ASSPYPQGRTEAF
.,TRBJ2-7,TRBV2,ASTRDGTYEQY
.,TRBJ2-4,TRBV7-9,ASSIGALAKNIQY
TRBD1,TRBJ1-2,TRBV11-2,ASSSNRGRRYGYT
TRBD2,TRBJ2-1,TRBV5-1,ASSLGPSGLNEQF
.,TRBJ1-6,TRBV5-5,ASSWDGQGPLTPLH
.,TRBJ2-2,TRBV5-1,ASSLTRASTGELF
.,TRBJ2-1,TRBV6-5,ASGSWNNEQF
.,TRBJ1-1,TRBV7-2,ASSLMANTEAF
.,TRBJ2-6,TRBV5-1,ASSLDSTGANVLT
TRBD1,TRBJ2-3,TRBV12-3/TRBV12-4,ASGARGLETDTQY
TRBD2,TRBJ2-3,TRBV11-3,ASGLGTTSTDTQY
TRBD1,TRBJ2-2,TRBV12-3/TRBV12-4,ASSLGRGTGVF
.,TRBJ2-4,TRBV3-1,ASSQDPVRNIQY
TRBD2,TRBJ2-4,TRBV29-1,TGGGVGQNIQY
TRBD2,TRBJ2-1,TRBV5-1,ASSLSGSAYNEQF
.,TRBJ1-4,TRBV4-1,ASSQELGVSEKLF
.,TRBJ1-1,TRBV7-3,ASSYLDPRRLNTEAF
.,TRBJ2-3,TRBV7-9,ASRSPGVDTQY
.,TRBJ2-1,TRBV27,ASSSNLIGHYNEQF
.,TRBJ2-7,TRBV5-1,ASSLAAGTYEQY
TRBD1,TRBJ1-2,TRBV5-1,ASSFRTGDYGYT
TRBD1,TRBJ2-1,TRBV18,ASLLGQVNNEQF
TRBD1,TRBJ1-1,TRBV27,ASSFRQGSTAAF
.,TRBJ2-2,TRBV5-5,ASSLGEGWTGELF
.,TRBJ2-7,TRBV7-9,ASSPQGGDTLNEQY
TRBD1,TRBJ2-7,TRBV5-1,ASSEGTVGTYGEQY
.,TRBJ1-5,TRBV27,ASSTDRNQPQH
.,TRBJ2-1,TRBV29-1,SADQMAGVGNEQF
TRBD1,TRBJ1-1,TRBV25-1,ATSQGMNTEAF
.,TRBJ2-1,TRBV2,ASSRQTYNEQF
.,TRBJ2-2,TRBV6-5,ASSYARGTGELF
.,TRBJ2-2,TRBV7-9,ASRPSRDTGELF
.,TRBJ2-1,TRBV10-2,ASSDFPGTRPHNEQF
.,TRBJ1-1,TRBV10-3,AIRGLYEAEAF
.,TRBJ2-7,TRBV7-8,ASSLQPYSGGEQY
.,TRBJ2-2,TRBV12-3/TRBV12-4,ASGPVLEKNTGELF
TRBD2,TRBJ2-1,TRBV7-6,ASSLSPTSGRAWEQF